These 10 T cell receptor beta chains came from one sample sequenced in a study of blood T cell repertoires in COVID-19. TCRdb keeps only in-frame clones here, not all; method: immunoSEQ multiplex PCR. Among approximately 260,000 clones listed, about 87% were seen once. Material: peripheral blood. The receptor source for this set is a human donor in a cohort sampled during active COVID-19.

The sample holds one count of this clone. Additional DNA sequences in this sample encode the identical CDR3. This chain uses TRBV6-5 with TRBJ2-7; D is unresolved. Deletions cut 4 bases from V and 1 base from J, with 8 bases between. The CDR3 is made up of 13 amino acids. Germline values: CDR1 MNHEY, CDR2 SVGAGI. For the CDR3, the DNA is TGTGCCAGCAGTTCCCCAGGTTCCTACGAGCAGTACTTC. Translating gives CASSSPGSYEQYF.

The chain carries TRBV3-1 (or the pseudogene TRBV3-2) and TRBJ2-7; D uncertain. The germline CDR1 and CDR2 sequences are LGHDT and YNNKEL (reference sequence). V dropped 1 base and J dropped 6 bases, with 7 bases sitting between them. The CDR3 consists of 12 residues. The CDR3 region has the DNA TGTGCCAGCAGCCAAGTTAGTGGCGAGCAGTACTTC. It encodes CASSQVSGEQYF.

The rearrangement joins TRBV7-2 to TRBJ1-2; D gene ambiguous. Germline-derived CDR1 and CDR2 are SGHTA and FQGNSA. The V gene lost 1 base and the J gene lost 2 bases, with 8 bases spanning the gap. The CDR3 is 14 residues long. DNA of the CDR3: TGTGCCAGCAGCTTAGACAGAGCCAACTATGGCTACACCTTC. Its protein product is CASSLDRANYGYTF.

The V gene is TRBV3-1 (or the pseudogene TRBV3-2), the J gene TRBJ2-5, with D uncertain. This CDR3 spans 13 amino acids. CDR1 and CDR2 (germline): LGHDT, YNNKEL (reference sequence). Trimming stripped 0 bases from V and 5 bases from J, with 7 bases between. CDR3 amino acids: CASSQDYGETQYF. CDR3 coding DNA: TGTGCCAGCAGCCAAGATTACGGGGAGACCCAGTACTTC.

The chain recombines TRBV20-1 with TRBJ2-7; tentative D call: TRBD2 (7 bases). The V end was cut by 8 bases, the J end by 6 bases, with 14 bases between. The CDR3 is 11 amino acids. The germline V gene encodes CDR1 DFQATT and CDR2 SNEGSKA (reference sequence). The CDR3 loop reads CSPGRGREQYF. CDR3 bases: TGCAGTCCGGGGCGGGGGCGCGAGCAGTACTTC.

This clone was counted a few times. This rearrangement joins TRBV7-6 to TRBJ2-5, with 11 bases identical to TRBD2. This CDR3 contains 17 residues. The trim removed 5 bases at V and 5 bases at J, leaving 13 bases unmatched. Per the germline V gene, CDR1 is SGHVS and CDR2 is FNYEAQ. The DNA for the CDR3 is TGTGCCAGCAGCCTAAGGGGTAGCGGGAGGGCCTTGGAGACCCAGTACTTC. Amino acids: CASSLRGSGRALETQYF.

The chain couples TRBV29-1 to TRBJ1-5; the D gene is possibly TRBD1 (6 bases). Trimming took 6 bases from V and 4 from J, leaving 16 bases between them. The germline CDR1 and CDR2 sequences are SQVTM and ANQGSEA. CDR3 length: 14 amino acids. The CDR3 loop reads CSVATGYGNQPQHF. The CDR3 region has the DNA TGCAGCGTCGCCACAGGGTATGGGAATCAGCCCCAGCATTTT.

V is TRBV3-1 (or the pseudogene TRBV3-2) and J is TRBJ1-1; D is possibly TRBD1 (5 bases). V lost 0 bases, J lost 6 bases, and 11 bases lay in between. Germline assignment: CDR1 LGHDT and CDR2 YNNKEL (reference sequence). The CDR3 is made up of 14 amino acids. The CDR3 DNA reads as TGTGCCAGCAGCCAAGATGACAGTAAGTCTGAAGCTTTCTTT. Protein sequence: CASSQDDSKSEAFF.

V and J are TRBV9 and TRBJ1-1; D unresolved. CDR3 length: 13 amino acids. V was pared by 3 bases and J by 1 base, with 7 bases between. The germline V gene has CDR1 SGDLS and CDR2 YYNGEE. The chain's CDR3 is CASSDRWNTEAFF. In DNA, the CDR3 is TGTGCCAGCAGCGACCGGTGGAACACTGAAGCTTTCTTT.

This chain links TRBV2 with TRBJ2-3, with 9 positions matching TRBD2. V lost 2 bases, J lost 6 bases, and 3 bases stayed unmatched. The CDR3 contains 14 residues. Germline CDR1 and CDR2: SNHLY and FYNNEI. CDR3: CASSEKLAGDTQYF. The CDR3 DNA reads as TGTGCCAGCAGTGAAAAACTAGCGGGCGATACGCAGTATTTT.